Listed below are T cell receptor beta chains from one sample, sequenced in a study of T cells of healthy individuals. In TCRdb, the 5' RACE reads were re-called with MiXCR into one record per CDR3 protein. Counted here are roughly 87,000 distinct CDR3 sequences, approximately 18% occurring once; the ten biggest clones make up about 6%. These receptors all come from a human donor in good health. The CDR3 runs from the conserved cysteine through the conserved F or W. A D gene is named only where the DNA matches it firmly. Rows may omit the clone size; those that give it use once, few, many or a size class.

j_gene	v_gene	d_gene	abundance	CDR3aa	CDR3nt
TRBJ2-5	TRBV18	-	few	CASSPQRATSREETQYF	TGTGCCAGCTCACCACAGAGGGCCACCTCCAGGGAAGAGACCCAGTACTTC
TRBJ1-5	TRBV7-8	-	few	CASSLARDPNQPQHF	TGTGCCAGCAGCTTAGCCCGGGATCCCAATCAGCCCCAGCATTTT
TRBJ1-5	TRBV7-7	-	-	CASSVGSQPQHF	TGTGCCAGCAGCGTGGGAAGTCAGCCCCAGCATTTT
TRBJ2-1	TRBV20-1	TRBD2	few	CSAVAGGIFLGEQFF	TGCAGTGCTGTAGCGGGGGGGATCTTCTTGGGTGAGCAGTTCTTC
TRBJ2-7	TRBV20-1	TRBD2	many	CSASVWAAGGLTMIF	TGCAGTGCTAGTGTTTGGGCAGCGGGAGGGCTAACTATGATCTTC
TRBJ1-5	TRBV12-3/TRBV12-4	-	few	CASSLSYKANQPQHF	TGTGCCAGCAGTTTAAGCTACAAAGCCAATCAGCCCCAGCATTTT
TRBJ1-2	TRBV7-6	TRBD1	many	CASSLGQGHGYTF	TGTGCCAGCAGCTTAGGACAGGGACATGGCTACACCTTC
TRBJ1-2	TRBV20-1	-	-	CSARDPPNYGYTF	TGCAGTGCCAGAGACCCACCTAACTATGGCTACACCTTC
TRBJ1-1	TRBV29-1	-	many	CSTRGISNTEAFF	TGCAGCACCCGGGGTATTTCTAACACTGAAGCTTTCTTT
TRBJ1-1	TRBV12-3/TRBV12-4	-	few	CASRPRYSGVTNTEAFF	TGTGCCAGCAGGCCACGCTACAGCGGGGTGACGAACACTGAAGCTTTCTTT
TRBJ2-6	TRBV5-1	-	-	CASSPTGGSGANVLTF	TGCGCCAGCAGCCCCACGGGCGGCTCTGGGGCCAACGTCCTGACTTTC
TRBJ2-5	TRBV7-9	TRBD2	few	CASSPSGTYNQETQYF	TGTGCCAGCAGCCCAAGCGGGACTTATAACCAAGAGACCCAGTACTTC
TRBJ1-6	TRBV4-2	-	-	CASSQDLAASMVPLHF	TGTGCCAGCAGCCAAGATTTGGCGGCGTCCATGGTTCCCCTCCACTTT
TRBJ2-7	TRBV12-3/TRBV12-4	-	few	CASSPSGQLHYEQYF	TGTGCCAGCAGCCCTAGTGGGCAATTACACTACGAGCAGTACTTC
TRBJ2-1	TRBV4-3	TRBD2	-	CASSQVGRGGPHNEQFF	TGCGCCAGCAGCCAAGTTGGGCGGGGGGGCCCCCACAATGAGCAGTTCTTC
TRBJ1-2	TRBV6-5	-	few	CASSGRGANYGYTF	TGTGCCAGCAGTGGGCGGGGGGCTAACTATGGCTACACCTTC
TRBJ2-1	TRBV6-5	TRBD2	few	CASSFGTSGRNEQFF	TGTGCCAGCAGTTTCGGGACTAGCGGGAGGAATGAGCAGTTCTTC
TRBJ2-2	TRBV6-2/TRBV6-3	-	-	CASSSNRAGELFF	TGTGCCAGCAGTAGTAACAGGGCCGGGGAGCTGTTTTTT
TRBJ2-1	TRBV29-1	TRBD2	few	CSVVTSGGYNEQFF	TGCAGCGTTGTAACTAGCGGGGGGTACAATGAGCAGTTCTTC
TRBJ2-5	TRBV7-9	-	-	CASSSEAGRLQETQYF	TGTGCCAGCAGCTCCGAGGCGGGACGTCTCCAAGAGACCCAGTACTTC
TRBJ2-5	TRBV6-4	-	-	CASSDSTEMVTQYF	TGTGCCAGCAGTGACTCGACCGAAATGGTGACCCAGTACTTC
TRBJ2-1	TRBV20-1	-	-	CSATLVGASYNEQFF	TGCAGTGCCACACTAGTGGGGGCCTCCTACAATGAGCAGTTCTTC
TRBJ2-1	TRBV14	-	-	CASSQVRGRSWNEQFF	TGTGCCAGCAGCCAAGTGCGGGGAAGGTCGTGGAATGAGCAGTTCTTC
TRBJ1-4	TRBV5-6	-	-	CASSLLGLTNEKLFF	TGTGCCAGCAGCTTATTGGGGTTGACTAATGAAAAACTGTTTTTT
TRBJ2-1	TRBV18	-	-	CASSPPVGYSYNEQFF	TGTGCCAGCTCACCACCCGTTGGTTACTCCTACAATGAGCAGTTCTTC
TRBJ1-6	TRBV28	TRBD1	-	CAGRGLYNSPLHF	TGTGCCGGCAGGGGGCTATATAATTCACCCCTCCACTTT
TRBJ1-2	TRBV5-4	-	-	CASSLITGGFDYGYTF	TGTGCCAGCAGCTTGATTACGGGGGGGTTCGACTATGGCTACACCTTC
TRBJ1-4	TRBV5-4	TRBD1	few	CASSLTGSGEKLFF	TGTGCCAGCAGCCTGACAGGGTCGGGGGAAAAACTGTTTTTT
TRBJ2-5	TRBV20-1	-	-	CSASGGLETQYF	TGCAGTGCTAGTGGCGGTTTAGAGACCCAGTACTTC
TRBJ2-7	TRBV3-1	TRBD2	-	CASSPQRAGGYEQYF	TGTGCCAGCAGCCCCCAACGGGCGGGGGGCTACGAGCAGTACTTC
TRBJ2-3	TRBV6-5	-	-	CASSTRSVDTQYF	TGTGCCAGCAGTACGAGGTCCGTAGATACGCAGTATTTT
TRBJ2-3	TRBV20-1	-	few	CSASDPGQSSTDTQYF	TGCAGTGCTAGTGATCCCGGACAGTCTAGCACAGATACGCAGTATTTT
TRBJ1-1	TRBV6-2/TRBV6-3	-	few	CASSYSTGFAFF	TGTGCCAGCAGTTACTCGACGGGTTTTGCTTTCTTT
TRBJ2-7	TRBV7-2	TRBD2	many	CASSLERRGGGSEQYF	TGTGCCAGCAGCTTAGAGAGAAGGGGCGGGGGAAGCGAGCAGTACTTC
TRBJ2-1	TRBV10-3	-	many	CAIGPSWDEQFF	TGTGCCATCGGACCCTCTTGGGATGAGCAGTTCTTC
TRBJ1-1	TRBV11-1	-	-	CASSLGPQGYTEAFF	TGTGCCAGCAGCTTAGGTCCACAGGGATACACTGAAGCTTTCTTT
TRBJ2-2	TRBV6-2/TRBV6-3	TRBD2	once	CASSHLRTRNTGELFF	TGTGCCAGCAGTCACCTGCGGACTAGGAACACCGGGGAGCTGTTTTTT
TRBJ2-1	TRBV5-6	TRBD2	-	CASSLGATSGGKQFF	TGTGCCAGCAGCTTGGGGGCGACTAGCGGGGGTAAGCAGTTCTTC
TRBJ2-7	TRBV7-2	TRBD1	-	CASSRQGQGFYEQYF	TGTGCCAGCAGTCGGCAGGGACAGGGATTTTACGAGCAGTACTTC
TRBJ1-1	TRBV12-3/TRBV12-4	TRBD1	-	CASRPTGGTEAFF	TGTGCCAGCAGACCCACAGGGGGGACTGAAGCTTTCTTT
TRBJ1-5	TRBV11-1	-	many	CASSLVGGLGQPQHF	TGTGCCAGCAGCTTAGTTGGGGGATTGGGACAGCCCCAGCATTTT